Reported below is one T cell receptor (beta chain). The antigen remains unidentified. This CDR3 region has 14 residues. Trimming took 3 bases from V and 3 from J; bases not matched to a gene: 0. CDR1 and CDR2 from the germline V gene are ENHRY and SYGVKD. The sample belongs to a study of cytomegalovirus exposure and HLA in healthy donors. It was with 60 Vbeta and 13 Jbeta primers that the PCR ran. Libraries were prepared by immunoSEQ multiplex PCR; TCRdb keeps only in-frame clonotypes and omits some of them. This sample has about 160,000 clones, with around 79% found just once. General study points: Apart from CMV serostatus, no immune exposure information was available. The study assumed roughly uniform donor sequencing depth for presence/absence analyses.

Material for sequencing was PBMCs. The sequence came from a man between 40 and 49 years old in good health and CMV-seronegative. The chain combines TRBV10-3 with TRBJ2-2, with 8 positions matching TRBD2. DNA of the CDR3: TGTGCCATCAGTGACGGGAGGGACACCGGGGAGCTGTTTTTT. This sequence encodes CAISDGRDTGELFF.